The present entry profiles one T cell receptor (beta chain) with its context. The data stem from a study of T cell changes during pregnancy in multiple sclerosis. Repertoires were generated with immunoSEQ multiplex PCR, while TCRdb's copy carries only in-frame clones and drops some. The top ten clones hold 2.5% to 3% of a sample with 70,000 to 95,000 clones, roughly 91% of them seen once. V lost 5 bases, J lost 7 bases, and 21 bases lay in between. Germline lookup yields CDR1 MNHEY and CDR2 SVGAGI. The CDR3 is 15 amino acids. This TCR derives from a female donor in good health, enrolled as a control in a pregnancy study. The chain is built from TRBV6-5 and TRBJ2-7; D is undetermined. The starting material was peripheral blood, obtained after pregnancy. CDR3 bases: TGTGCCAGCAGTGCCCTGGGCCGCCCGAACGATGAGCAGTACTTC. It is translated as CASSALGRPNDEQYF.